A selection of T cell receptor beta chains follows, all from one sample in a study of cytomegalovirus exposure and HLA in healthy donors. Using immunoSEQ multiplex PCR, the repertoire was profiled, and TCRdb retains in-frame clones only, with some absent. The profile shows 130,000 to 150,000 clones, just under 90% of them singletons. Material: PBMCs. All receptors derive from a woman younger than 45 in good health and CMV-seropositive. The CDR3 runs from the conserved cysteine through the conserved F or W. The D gene is left open where the match is weak. Size is stated for part of the rows, as once, few or many counts, or as a class when the clone is expanded.

>-|-|TRBJ2-6|TRBV5-6
TGTGCCAGCAGCTTGGCGGGGGTTGGCTCTGGGGCCAACGTCCTGACTTTC
CASSLAGVGSGANVLTF
>-|-|TRBJ2-3|TRBV10-3
TGTGCCATCAGCTACAGGGCGGCAGATACGCAGTATTTT
CAISYRAADTQYF
>-|-|TRBJ2-7|TRBV5-6
TGTGCCAGCAGCTTTGGATCTCTCGGGGTCTCCGAGCAGTACTTC
CASSFGSLGVSEQYF
>-|-|TRBJ1-5|TRBV19
TGTGCCAGTAGTATCTCCTCAGGGAGCAATCAGCCCCAGCATTTT
CASSISSGSNQPQHF
>TRBD1|-|TRBJ1-1|TRBV5-1
TGCGCCAGCAGCCGTCTGGACAGGGGTGGGACTGAAGCTTTCTTT
CASSRLDRGGTEAFF
>-|-|TRBJ2-7|TRBV7-2
TGTGCCAGCAGCTTATCAGGTGGCTACGAGCAGTACTTC
CASSLSGGYEQYF
>TRBD2|-|TRBJ2-2|TRBV14
TGTGCCAGCAGCCACGCTAGCGGGGCGACCGGGGAGCTGTTTTTT
CASSHASGATGELFF
>TRBD2|-|TRBJ2-5|TRBV7-7
TGTGCTAGCAGCCCAAGCGGGGTTCAAGAGACCCAGTACTTC
CASSPSGVQETQYF
>TRBD1|-|TRBJ1-1|TRBV27
TGTGCCAGCAGTTCCCGACAGGGCGGACTCAATCTTGAAGCTTTCTTT
CASSSRQGGLNLEAFF
>TRBD2|-|TRBJ2-2|TRBV7-6
TGTGCCAGCAGCTTGGACCCTAGCGGGGCGAACACCGGGGAGCTGTTTTTT
CASSLDPSGANTGELFF
>-|-|TRBJ1-1|TRBV2
TGTGCCAGCAGTGTCGGGGTGTCGATCACTGAAGCTTTCTTT
CASSVGVSITEAFF
>TRBD2|-|TRBJ2-3|TRBV14
TGTGCCAGCAGCCAAGACGGTCGCCGGGGACTAACAGATACGCAGTATTTT
CASSQDGRRGLTDTQYF
>TRBD2|-|TRBJ2-3|TRBV10-1
TGCGCCAGCAGCTGGACTAGTAATGCAGATACGCAGTATTTT
CASSWTSNADTQYF
>TRBD2|-|TRBJ2-2|TRBV11-2
TGTGCCAGCAGCTCCCGCCCCTCTAGCGGCGGCAGGACCGGGGAGCTGTTTTTT
CASSSRPSSGGRTGELFF
>-|-|TRBJ1-4|TRBV10-3
TGTGCCATCAGTGATTCAGGCTCAACTAATGAAAAACTGTTTTTT
CAISDSGSTNEKLFF
>TRBD2|-|TRBJ2-3|TRBV7-9
TGTGCCAGCCACCGGGTGGGCGGGGGGACAGATACGCAGTATTTT
CASHRVGGGTDTQYF
>-|once|TRBJ1-1|TRBV5-5
TGTGCCAGCAGCTTGGGGGGCTTAGGGTTGAACACTGAAGCTTTCTTT
CASSLGGLGLNTEAFF
>-|-|TRBJ2-7|TRBV6-7
TGTGCCAGCAGTTACTCGCCGGGACACTCCTACGAGCAGTACTTC
CASSYSPGHSYEQYF
>TRBD2|-|TRBJ2-7|TRBV5-1
TGCGCCAGCAGCTTGGAAGCTAGCGGGAGAGGCTACGAGCAGTACTTC
CASSLEASGRGYEQYF
>TRBD1|-|TRBJ2-5|TRBV5-6
TGTGCCAGCAGGAAAAACGGACAGGGTGGTGGAGAGACCCAGTACTTC
CASRKNGQGGGETQYF
>-|-|TRBJ1-1|TRBV6-1
TGTGCCAGCAGTGAAGCAGGCACAGGGAAAGCTTTCTTT
CASSEAGTGKAFF
>TRBD1|-|TRBJ2-1|TRBV6-1
TGTGCCAGCCCCGCGGACAGGGAGTACAATGAGCAGTTCTTC
CASPADREYNEQFF
>-|-|TRBJ2-7|TRBV27
TGTGCCAGCAGTCGGACAGCTACCTACGAGCAGTACTTC
CASSRTATYEQYF
>-|-|TRBJ2-2|TRBV7-2
TGTGCCAGCAGCTTAGGGGGGGAGGCCGGGGAGCTGTTTTTT
CASSLGGEAGELFF
>TRBD2|few|TRBJ2-3|TRBV19
TGTGCCAGTAGCCTAGCGGGGGCCTACACAGATACGCAGTATTTT
CASSLAGAYTDTQYF
>-|-|TRBJ1-1|TRBV27
TGTGCCAGCAGTTTATCGTTTAGGCAGGGCACTGAAGCTTTCTTT
CASSLSFRQGTEAFF
>TRBD2|-|TRBJ2-7|TRBV28
TGTGCCAGCAGTTTCCCCGGGGGGGCCTACGAGCAGTACTTC
CASSFPGGAYEQYF
>-|-|TRBJ2-3|TRBV9
TGTGCCAGCAGCGTAGTGTCTAGCACAGATACGCAGTATTTT
CASSVVSSTDTQYF
>TRBD1|-|TRBJ2-7|TRBV5-5
TGTGCCAGCAGCTTGCGGACAGGGGGAGGCTACGAGCAGTACTTC
CASSLRTGGGYEQYF
>-|-|TRBJ1-1|TRBV28
TGTGCCAGCAGTGTCCGGGGGGGTGACACTGAAGCTTTCTTT
CASSVRGGDTEAFF
>-|-|TRBJ2-3|TRBV18
TGTGCCAGCTCACCAATATCAGATACGCAGTATTTT
CASSPISDTQYF
>-|-|TRBJ2-7|TRBV21-1
TGTGCCAGCAGCAAAGGAGTGGGCCGGTGGGACAGGGGGCTTTGGGAGTACTTC
CASSKGVGRWDRGLWEYF
>-|-|TRBJ1-1|TRBV20-1
TGCAGTGCTAGAGCGTCAGTTGAAGCTTTCTTT
CSARASVEAFF
>-|few|TRBJ1-6|TRBV7-2
TGTGCCAGCAGCTTAGCCGGGATCGCCCTTAATTCACCCCTCCACTTT
CASSLAGIALNSPLHF
>-|-|TRBJ2-2|TRBV18
TGTGCCAGCTCACGGCAGACGGGTACCGGGGAGCTGTTTTTT
CASSRQTGTGELFF